This T cell receptor (beta chain) was captured in a study of shared clonotypes between healthy human individuals. At the level of the study: Used for every donor were three CD4 naive, three CD4 memory, two CD8 naive and one CD8 memory plate.

Of note for this clone: What it binds is not known. The sample contains more than one DNA sequence encoding this CDR3.

The assay was immunoSEQ multiplex PCR, and TCRdb's table has in-frame clones only and misses some. Seen here are 2 million to 2.5 million clones, 85% to 95% observed once, and the top ten hold 0.37%. Findings and limits, study-wide: Enrolling few donors narrowed the genetic and exposure-history diversity that was represented.

Nashville, Tennessee was home to all donors, each a Caucasian adult. The CDR3 has 14 residues. Deletions cut 3 bases from V and 1 base from J, with 8 bases between. Germline assignment: CDR1 KGHSH and CDR2 LQKENI. This TCR was recovered from a man younger than 30 in good health. Some clones in this sample may be carry-over from other donors' samples. The chain combines TRBV18 with TRBJ2-3, with a weak D call TRBD2 (6 bases). Sequenced material: naive CD4+ T cells from PBMCs. Indicated subset: CD45RA+ positively selected. The CDR3 loop is CASSPGGGTDTQYF. CDR3 coding DNA: TGTGCCAGCTCACCCGGCGGGGGCACAGATACGCAGTATTTT.